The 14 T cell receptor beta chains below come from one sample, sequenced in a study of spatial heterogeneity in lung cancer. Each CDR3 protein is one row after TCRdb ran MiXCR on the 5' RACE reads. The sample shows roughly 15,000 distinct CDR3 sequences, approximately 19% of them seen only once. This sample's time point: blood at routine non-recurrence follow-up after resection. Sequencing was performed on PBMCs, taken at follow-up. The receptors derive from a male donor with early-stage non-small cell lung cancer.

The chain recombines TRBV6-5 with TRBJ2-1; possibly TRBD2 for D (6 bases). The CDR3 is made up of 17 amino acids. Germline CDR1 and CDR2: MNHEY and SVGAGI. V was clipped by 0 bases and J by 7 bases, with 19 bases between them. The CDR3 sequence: CASSYSRFGGEMNEQFF. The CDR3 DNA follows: TGTGCCAGCAGTTACTCGAGGTTTGGCGGGGAGATGAATGAGCAGTTCTTC.

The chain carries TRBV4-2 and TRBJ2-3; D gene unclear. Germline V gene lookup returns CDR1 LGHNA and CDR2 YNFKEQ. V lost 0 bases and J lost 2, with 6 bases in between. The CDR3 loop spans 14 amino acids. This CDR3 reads CASSQDLITDTQYF. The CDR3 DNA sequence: TGTGCCAGCAGCCAAGACTTGATCACAGATACGCAGTATTTT.

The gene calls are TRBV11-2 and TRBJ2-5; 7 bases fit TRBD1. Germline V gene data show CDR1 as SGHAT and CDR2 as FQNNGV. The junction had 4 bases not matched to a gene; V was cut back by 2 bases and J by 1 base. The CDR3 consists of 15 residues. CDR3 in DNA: TGTGCCAGCAGCTTATTGGGACAGAGCCAAGAGACCCAGTACTTC. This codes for CASSLLGQSQETQYF.

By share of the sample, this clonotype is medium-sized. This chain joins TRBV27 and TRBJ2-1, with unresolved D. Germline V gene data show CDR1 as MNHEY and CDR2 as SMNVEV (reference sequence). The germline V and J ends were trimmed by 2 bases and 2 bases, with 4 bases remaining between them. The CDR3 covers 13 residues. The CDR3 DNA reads TGTGCCAGCAGTTTAAATGCCTACAATGAGCAGTTCTTC. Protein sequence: CASSLNAYNEQFF.

The CDR3 nucleotides are TGCAGTGCTAGAGGGCGACTAGCCAGGTACGAGCAGTACTTC. This sequence encodes CSARGRLARYEQYF. V and J are TRBV20-1 and TRBJ2-7; TRBD2 matches at 7 bases. Germline V lookup: CDR1 DFQATT, CDR2 SNEGSKA (reference sequence). The CDR3 has 14 amino acids. After removal of 1 base from V and 4 bases from J, the junction contained 7 bases not matched to a gene.

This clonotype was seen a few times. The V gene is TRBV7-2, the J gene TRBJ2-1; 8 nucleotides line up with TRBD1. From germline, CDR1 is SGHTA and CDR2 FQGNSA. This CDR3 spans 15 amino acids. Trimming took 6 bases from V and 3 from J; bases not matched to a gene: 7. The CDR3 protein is CASSGQGLYYNEQFF. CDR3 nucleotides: TGTGCCAGCAGTGGACAGGGACTTTACTACAATGAGCAGTTCTTC.

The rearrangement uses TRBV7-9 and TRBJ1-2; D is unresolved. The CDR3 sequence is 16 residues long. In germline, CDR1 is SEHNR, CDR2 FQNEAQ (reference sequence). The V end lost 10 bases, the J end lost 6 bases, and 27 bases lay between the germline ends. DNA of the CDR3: TGTGCCATACCGTTATCTGACCAGGTGCTGGGGAATGGCTACACCTTC. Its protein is CAIPLSDQVLGNGYTF.

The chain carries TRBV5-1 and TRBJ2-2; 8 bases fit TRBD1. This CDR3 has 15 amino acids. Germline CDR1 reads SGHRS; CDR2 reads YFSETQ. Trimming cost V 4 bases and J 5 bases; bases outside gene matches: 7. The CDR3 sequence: CASSRDRTKTGELFF. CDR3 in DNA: TGCGCCAGCAGCAGGGACAGGACTAAAACCGGGGAGCTGTTTTTT.

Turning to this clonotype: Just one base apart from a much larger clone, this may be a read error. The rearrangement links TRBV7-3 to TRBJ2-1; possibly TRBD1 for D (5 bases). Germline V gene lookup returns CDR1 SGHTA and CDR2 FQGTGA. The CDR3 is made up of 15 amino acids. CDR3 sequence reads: CARSSGVGLYNEQFF. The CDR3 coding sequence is TGTGCCAGAAGCTCTGGGGTGGGGCTTTACAATGAGCAGTTCTTC.

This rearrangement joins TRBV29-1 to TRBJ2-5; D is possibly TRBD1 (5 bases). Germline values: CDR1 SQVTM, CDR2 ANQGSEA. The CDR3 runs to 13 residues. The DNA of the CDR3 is TGCAGTACCGCCCAGGGCGAGCGAGAGACCCAGTACTTC. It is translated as CSTAQGERETQYF.

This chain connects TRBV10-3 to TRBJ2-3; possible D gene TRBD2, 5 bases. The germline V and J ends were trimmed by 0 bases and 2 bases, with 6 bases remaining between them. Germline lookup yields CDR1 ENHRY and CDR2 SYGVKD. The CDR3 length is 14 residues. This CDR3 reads CAISESGITDTQYF. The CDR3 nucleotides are TGTGCCATCAGTGAGTCCGGGATCACAGATACGCAGTATTTT.

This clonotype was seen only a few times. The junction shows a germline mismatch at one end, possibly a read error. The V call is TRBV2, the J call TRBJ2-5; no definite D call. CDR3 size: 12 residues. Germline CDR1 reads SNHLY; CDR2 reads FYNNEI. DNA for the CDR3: TGTGCCAGCAGTGACCAGTCCAAACCGCTGTCTTTC. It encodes CASSDQSKPLSF.

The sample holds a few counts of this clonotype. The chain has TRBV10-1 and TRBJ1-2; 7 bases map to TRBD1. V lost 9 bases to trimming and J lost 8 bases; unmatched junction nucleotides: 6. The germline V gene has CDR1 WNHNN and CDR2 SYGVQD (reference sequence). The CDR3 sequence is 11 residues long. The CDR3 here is CARKTGFGYTF. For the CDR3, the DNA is TGCGCCAGAAAGACAGGGTTCGGCTACACCTTC.

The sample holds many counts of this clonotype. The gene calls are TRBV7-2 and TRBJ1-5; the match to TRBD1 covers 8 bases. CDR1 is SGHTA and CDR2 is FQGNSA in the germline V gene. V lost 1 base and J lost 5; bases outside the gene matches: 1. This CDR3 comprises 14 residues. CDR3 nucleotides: TGTGCCAGCAGCTTAGACAGGGGGTATCAGCCCCAGCATTTT. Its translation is CASSLDRGYQPQHF.